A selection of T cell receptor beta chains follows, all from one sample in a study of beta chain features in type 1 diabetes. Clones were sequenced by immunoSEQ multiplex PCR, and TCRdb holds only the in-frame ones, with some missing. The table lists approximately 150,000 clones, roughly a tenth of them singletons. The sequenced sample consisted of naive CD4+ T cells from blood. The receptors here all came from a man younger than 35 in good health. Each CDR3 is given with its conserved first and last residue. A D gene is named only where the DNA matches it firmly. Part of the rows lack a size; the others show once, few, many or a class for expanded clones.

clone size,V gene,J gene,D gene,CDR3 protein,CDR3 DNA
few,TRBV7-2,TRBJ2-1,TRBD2,CASSLFPPAGAGNEQFF,TGTGCCAGCAGCTTATTTCCCCCAGCGGGGGCTGGGAATGAGCAGTTCTTC
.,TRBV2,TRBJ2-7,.,CASSVFRSDEQYF,TGTGCCAGCAGTGTTTTCAGGTCCGACGAGCAGTACTTC
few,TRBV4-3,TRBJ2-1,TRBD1,CASSRRQGEGDNEQFF,TGCGCCAGCAGCCGTAGACAGGGGGAAGGGGACAATGAGCAGTTCTTC
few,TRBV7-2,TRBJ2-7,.,CASSLAQASPHYEQYF,TGTGCCAGCAGCTTAGCGCAGGCGAGCCCTCACTACGAGCAGTACTTC
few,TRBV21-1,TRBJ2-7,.,CASSKENSFHEQYF,TGTGCCAGCAGCAAAGAAAATAGCTTCCACGAGCAGTACTTC
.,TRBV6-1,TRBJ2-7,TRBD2,CASSETVAGGPYEQYF,TGTGCCAGCAGTGAAACGGTAGCGGGGGGACCCTACGAGCAGTACTTC
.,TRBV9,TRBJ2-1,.,CASSVEADLNEQFF,TGTGCCAGCAGCGTAGAGGCAGACTTGAATGAGCAGTTCTTC
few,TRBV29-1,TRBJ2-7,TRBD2,CSTLAGGPGYEQYF,TGCAGCACTCTAGCGGGGGGGCCGGGGTACGAGCAGTACTTC
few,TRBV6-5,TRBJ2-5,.,CASSLGQLETQYF,TGTGCCAGCAGTCTAGGACAGTTGGAGACCCAGTACTTC
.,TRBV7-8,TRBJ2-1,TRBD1,CASSLGGQGASYNEQFF,TGTGCCAGCAGCTTAGGGGGACAGGGGGCCTCCTACAATGAGCAGTTCTTC
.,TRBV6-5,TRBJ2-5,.,CASSYRGTGETQYF,TGTGCCAGCAGTTACCGGGGGACGGGGGAGACCCAGTACTTC
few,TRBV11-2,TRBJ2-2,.,CASRAGTGTENTGELFF,TGTGCCAGCAGAGCGGGTACCGGGACAGAGAACACCGGGGAGCTGTTTTTT
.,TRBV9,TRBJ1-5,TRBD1,CASSATGASNQPQHF,TGTGCCAGCAGTGCGACAGGGGCTAGCAATCAGCCCCAGCATTTT
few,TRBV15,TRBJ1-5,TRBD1,CATSRGNRGNQPQHF,TGTGCCACCAGCAGAGGGAACAGGGGGAATCAGCCCCAGCATTTT
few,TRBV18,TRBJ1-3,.,CATHGDVAGNTIYF,TGTGCCACTCACGGGGATGTTGCTGGAAACACCATATATTTT
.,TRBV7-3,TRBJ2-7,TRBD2,CASSPTSGGQYEQYF,TGTGCCAGCAGCCCAACTAGCGGGGGACAGTACGAGCAGTACTTC
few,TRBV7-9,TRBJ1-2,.,CASSISTDPYGYTF,TGTGCCAGCAGCATATCAACTGATCCTTATGGCTACACCTTC
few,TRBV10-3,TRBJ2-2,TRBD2,CAISEPGGAAGELFF,TGTGCCATCAGTGAGCCGGGGGGGGCCGCCGGGGAGCTGTTTTTT
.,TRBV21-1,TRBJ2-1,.,CASSKSLVIARFNEQFF,TGTGCCAGCAGCAAATCTTTGGTAATAGCGAGGTTCAATGAGCAGTTCTTC
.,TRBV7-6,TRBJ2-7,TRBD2,CASSSTSGGPEQYF,TGTGCCAGCAGCTCGACTAGCGGGGGCCCGGAGCAGTACTTC
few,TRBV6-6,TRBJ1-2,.,CASSPRSDYGYTF,TGTGCCAGCAGTCCACGGTCGGACTATGGCTACACCTTC
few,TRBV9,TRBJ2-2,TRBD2,CASSRASGSGELFF,TGTGCCAGCAGCAGGGCTAGCGGGAGCGGGGAGCTGTTTTTT
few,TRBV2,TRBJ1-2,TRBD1,CASRFPGGDYGYTF,TGTGCCAGCAGGTTTCCAGGGGGAGACTATGGCTACACCTTC
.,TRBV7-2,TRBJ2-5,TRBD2,CASSLDGGAGETQYF,TGTGCCAGCAGCTTGGACGGGGGGGCTGGGGAGACCCAGTACTTC
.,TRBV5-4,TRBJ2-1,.,CASSLDRSSYNEQFF,TGTGCCAGCAGCTTGGACAGGAGCTCCTACAATGAGCAGTTCTTC
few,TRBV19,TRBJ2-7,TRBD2,CASSMTSGGLSYEQYF,TGTGCCAGTAGTATGACTAGCGGGGGCCTCTCCTACGAGCAGTACTTC
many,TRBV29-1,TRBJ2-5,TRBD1,CSVRRTGGETQYF,TGCAGCGTGCGCCGGACAGGGGGAGAGACCCAGTACTTC
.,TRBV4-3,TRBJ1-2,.,CASSPGQLNYGYTF,TGCGCCAGCAGCCCGGGACAACTCAACTATGGCTACACCTTC
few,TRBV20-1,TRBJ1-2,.,CSASVLYGYTF,TGCAGTGCTAGCGTGCTATATGGCTACACCTTC
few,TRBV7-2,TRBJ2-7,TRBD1,CASSLVTGGAYEQYF,TGTGCCAGCAGCTTAGTAACAGGGGGCGCGTACGAGCAGTACTTC
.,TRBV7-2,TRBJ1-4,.,CASSLQGSEGEKLFF,TGTGCCAGCAGCTTACAGGGGTCAGAAGGGGAAAAACTGTTTTTT
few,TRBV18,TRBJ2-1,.,CASSPSEGFHEQFF,TGTGCCAGCTCACCCTCGGAGGGGTTTCATGAGCAGTTCTTC
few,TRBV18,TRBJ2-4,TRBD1,CASSPPYGTGIENIQYF,TGTGCCAGCTCACCACCATACGGGACAGGGATCGAGAACATTCAGTACTTC
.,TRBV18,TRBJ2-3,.,CASSADLLDTQYF,TGTGCCAGCTCAGCGGACTTGTTGGATACGCAGTATTTT
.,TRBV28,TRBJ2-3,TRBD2,CASSQTSGNDADTQYF,TGTGCCAGCAGCCAAACTAGCGGCAATGACGCAGATACGCAGTATTTT
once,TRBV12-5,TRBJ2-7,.,CASGFGSPYEQYF,TGTGCTAGTGGTTTTGGCTCCCCCTACGAGCAGTACTTC
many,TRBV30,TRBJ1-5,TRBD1,CAWDSGGLNQPQHF,TGTGCCTGGGACTCAGGGGGCCTCAATCAGCCCCAGCATTTT
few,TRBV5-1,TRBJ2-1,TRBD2,CASSLETSGGNEQFF,TGCGCCAGCAGCTTGGAGACTAGCGGGGGCAATGAGCAGTTCTTC
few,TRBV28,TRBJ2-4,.,CASSLVEFPKNIQYF,TGTGCCAGCAGTTTGGTAGAGTTCCCCAAAAACATTCAGTACTTC
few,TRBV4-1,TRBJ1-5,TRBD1,CASSQFLGQGNQPQHF,TGCGCCAGCAGCCAATTTCTGGGACAGGGAAACCAGCCCCAGCATTTT
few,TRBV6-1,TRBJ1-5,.,CASRGRSNQPQHF,TGTGCCAGCAGGGGCCGGAGCAATCAGCCCCAGCATTTT
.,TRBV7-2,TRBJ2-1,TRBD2,CASSTPLAGGGEQFF,TGTGCCAGCAGCACTCCACTAGCGGGGGGGGGAGAGCAGTTCTTC
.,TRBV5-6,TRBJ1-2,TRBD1,CASSLRDRDSLYGYGYTF,TGTGCCAGCAGCTTGAGAGACAGGGATTCCCTTTACGGGTATGGCTACACCTTC
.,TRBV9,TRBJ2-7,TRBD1,CASSVAPGQGSYEQYF,TGTGCCAGCAGCGTAGCCCCAGGACAGGGGAGCTACGAGCAGTACTTC
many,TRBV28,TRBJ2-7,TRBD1,CASTWGQGYEQYF,TGTGCCAGCACTTGGGGACAGGGCTACGAGCAGTACTTC
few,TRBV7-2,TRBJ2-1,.,CASSFSLGQGMYNEQFF,TGTGCCAGCAGCTTTAGTCTAGGGCAGGGAATGTACAATGAGCAGTTCTTC
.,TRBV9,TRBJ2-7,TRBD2,CASSVVPSGAEGTYEQYF,TGTGCCAGCAGCGTAGTCCCTAGCGGGGCTGAGGGGACCTACGAGCAGTACTTC
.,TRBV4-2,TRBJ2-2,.,CASSQPAGWTGELFF,TGTGCCAGCAGCCAGCCAGCGGGTTGGACCGGGGAGCTGTTTTTT
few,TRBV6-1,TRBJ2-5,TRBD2,CASSGLAGGQETQYF,TGTGCCAGCAGCGGACTAGCGGGGGGGCAAGAGACCCAGTACTTC
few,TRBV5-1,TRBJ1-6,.,CACREGDSPLHF,TGCGCCTGCCGAGAAGGGGATTCACCCCTCCACTTT
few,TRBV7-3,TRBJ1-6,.,CASSTGQPYNSPLHF,TGTGCCAGCAGCACCGGACAGCCCTATAATTCACCCCTCCACTTT
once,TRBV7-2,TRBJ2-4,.,CASSLRTVPNIQYF,TGTGCCAGCAGCCTCAGGACAGTTCCAAACATTCAGTACTTC
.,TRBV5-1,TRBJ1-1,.,CASSDRDKNTEAFF,TGCGCCAGCAGTGACCGGGACAAGAACACTGAAGCTTTCTTT
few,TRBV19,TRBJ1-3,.,CASSILTDLGNTIYF,TGTGCCAGTAGTATCCTGACAGATCTCGGAAACACCATATATTTT
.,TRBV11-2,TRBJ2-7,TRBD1,CASSLVGQGGEQYF,TGTGCCAGCAGCTTAGTGGGACAGGGAGGCGAGCAGTACTTC
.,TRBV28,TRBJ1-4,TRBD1,CASSQPGQGSGEKLFF,TGTGCCAGCAGTCAACCGGGACAGGGCTCCGGTGAAAAACTGTTTTTT
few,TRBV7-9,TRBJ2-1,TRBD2,CASSSISGGVKSEQFF,TGTGCCAGCAGCTCCATTAGCGGGGGGGTAAAAAGTGAGCAGTTCTTC
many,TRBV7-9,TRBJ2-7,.,CASSFPGTRGEYF,TGTGCCAGCAGCTTCCCCGGGACACGTGGGGAGTACTTC
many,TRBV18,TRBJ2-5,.,CASSPAGQETQYF,TGTGCCAGCTCACCAGCAGGGCAAGAGACCCAGTACTTC